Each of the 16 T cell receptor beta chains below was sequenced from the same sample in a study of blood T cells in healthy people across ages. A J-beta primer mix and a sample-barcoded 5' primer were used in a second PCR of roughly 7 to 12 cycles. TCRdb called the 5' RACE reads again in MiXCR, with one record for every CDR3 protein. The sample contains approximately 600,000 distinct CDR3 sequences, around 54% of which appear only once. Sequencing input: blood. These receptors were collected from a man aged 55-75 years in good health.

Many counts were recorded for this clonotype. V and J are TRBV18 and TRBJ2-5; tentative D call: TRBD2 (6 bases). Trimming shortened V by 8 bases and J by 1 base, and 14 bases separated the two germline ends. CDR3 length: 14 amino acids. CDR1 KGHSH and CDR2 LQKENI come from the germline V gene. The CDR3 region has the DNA TGTGCCAGCAGCCCCCCGGGACTCCAAGAGACCCAGTACTTC. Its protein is CASSPPGLQETQYF.

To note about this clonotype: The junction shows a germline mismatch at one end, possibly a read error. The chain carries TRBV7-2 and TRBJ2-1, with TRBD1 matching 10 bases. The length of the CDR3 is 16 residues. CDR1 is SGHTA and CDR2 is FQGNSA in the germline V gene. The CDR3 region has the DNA TGTGCCAGCAGAAGGGCCGGGACAGGGGTTGGGGATGAGCGGTTCTTC. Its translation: CASRRAGTGVGDERFF.

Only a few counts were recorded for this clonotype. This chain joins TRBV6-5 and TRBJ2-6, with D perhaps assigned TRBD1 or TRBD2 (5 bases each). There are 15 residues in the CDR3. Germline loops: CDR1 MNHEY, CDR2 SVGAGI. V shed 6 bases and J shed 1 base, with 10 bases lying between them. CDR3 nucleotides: TGTGCCAGCAGCCCCGGGACGTCTGGGGCCAACGTCCTGACTTTC. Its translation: CASSPGTSGANVLTF.

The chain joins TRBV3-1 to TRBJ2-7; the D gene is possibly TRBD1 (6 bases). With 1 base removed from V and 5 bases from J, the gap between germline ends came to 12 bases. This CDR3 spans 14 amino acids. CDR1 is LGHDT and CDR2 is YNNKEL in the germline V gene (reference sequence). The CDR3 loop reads CASSQGLGADEQYF. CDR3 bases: TGTGCCAGCAGCCAAGGATTGGGGGCGGACGAGCAGTACTTC.

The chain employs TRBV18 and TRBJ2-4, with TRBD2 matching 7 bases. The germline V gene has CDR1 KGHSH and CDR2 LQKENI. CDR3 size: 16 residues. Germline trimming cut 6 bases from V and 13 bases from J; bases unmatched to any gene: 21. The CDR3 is CASSPLAAGEYKQQYF. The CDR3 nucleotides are TGTGCCAGCTCGCCTCTCGCGGCGGGGGAGTATAAGCAGCAGTACTTC. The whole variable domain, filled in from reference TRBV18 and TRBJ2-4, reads NAGVMQNPRHLVRRRGQEARLRCSPMKGHSHVYWYRQLPEEGLKFMVYLQKENIIDESGMPKERFSAEFPKEGPSILRIQQVVRGDSAAYFCASSPLAAGEYKQQYFGAGTRLSVL.

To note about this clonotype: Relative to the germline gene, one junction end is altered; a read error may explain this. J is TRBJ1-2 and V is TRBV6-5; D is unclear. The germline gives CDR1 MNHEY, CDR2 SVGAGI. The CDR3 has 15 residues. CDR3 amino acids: CASNYSRKGNYGYTF. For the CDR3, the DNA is TGTGCCAGCAATTACTCGAGGAAGGGTAACTATGGCTACACCTTC.

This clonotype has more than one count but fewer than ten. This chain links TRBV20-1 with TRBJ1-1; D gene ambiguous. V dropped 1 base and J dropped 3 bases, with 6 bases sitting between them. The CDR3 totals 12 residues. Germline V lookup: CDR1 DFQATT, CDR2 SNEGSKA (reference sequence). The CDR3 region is CSARVIDTEAFF. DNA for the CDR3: TGCAGTGCTAGAGTGATCGACACTGAAGCTTTCTTT.

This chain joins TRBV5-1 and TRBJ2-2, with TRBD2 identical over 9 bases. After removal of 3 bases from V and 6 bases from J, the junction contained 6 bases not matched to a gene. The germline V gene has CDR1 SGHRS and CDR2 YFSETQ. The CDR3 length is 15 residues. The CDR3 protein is CASSSLAGVSGELFF. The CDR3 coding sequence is TGCGCCAGCAGCTCATTAGCGGGGGTGTCCGGGGAGCTGTTTTTT. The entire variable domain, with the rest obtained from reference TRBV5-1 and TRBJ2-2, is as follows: KAGVTQTPRYLIKTRGQQVTLSCSPISGHRSVSWYQQTPGQGLQFLFEYFSETQRNKGNFPGRFSGRQFSNSRSEMNVSTLELGDSALYLCASSSLAGVSGELFFGEGSRLTVL.

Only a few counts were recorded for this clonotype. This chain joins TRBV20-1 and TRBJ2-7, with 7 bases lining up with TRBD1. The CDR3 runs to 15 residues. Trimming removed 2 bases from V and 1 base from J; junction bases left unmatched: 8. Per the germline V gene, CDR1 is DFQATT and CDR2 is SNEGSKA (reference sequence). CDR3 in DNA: TGCAGTGCTAGAACCCGGGACAGTACTTCCTACGAGCAGTACTTC. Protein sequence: CSARTRDSTSYEQYF.

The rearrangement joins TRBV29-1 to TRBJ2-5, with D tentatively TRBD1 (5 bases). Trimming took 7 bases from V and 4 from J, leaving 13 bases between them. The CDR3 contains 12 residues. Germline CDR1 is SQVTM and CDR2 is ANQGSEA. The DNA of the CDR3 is TGCAGCGCTGACAGTTTACGAGAGACCCAGTACTTC. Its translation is CSADSLRETQYF. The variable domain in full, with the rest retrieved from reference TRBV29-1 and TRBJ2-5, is SAVISQKPSRDICQRGTSLTIQCQVDSQVTMMFWYRQQPGQSLTLIATANQGSEATYESGFVIDKFPISRPNLTFSTLTVSNMSPEDSSIYLCSADSLRETQYFGPGTRLLVL.

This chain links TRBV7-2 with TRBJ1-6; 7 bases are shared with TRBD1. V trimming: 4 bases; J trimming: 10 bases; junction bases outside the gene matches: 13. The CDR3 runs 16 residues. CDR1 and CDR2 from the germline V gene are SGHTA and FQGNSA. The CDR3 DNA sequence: TGTGCCAGCAGCTCCCTCGGACAGGCCGTGGGGTCACCCCTCCACTTT. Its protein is CASSSLGQAVGSPLHF.

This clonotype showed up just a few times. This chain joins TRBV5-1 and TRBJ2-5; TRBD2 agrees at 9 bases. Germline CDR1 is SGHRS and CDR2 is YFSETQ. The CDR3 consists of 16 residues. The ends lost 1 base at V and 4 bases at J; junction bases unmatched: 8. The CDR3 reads CASSLRGSGGSETQYF. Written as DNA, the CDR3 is TGCGCCAGCAGCTTGAGAGGTAGCGGGGGATCAGAGACCCAGTACTTC.

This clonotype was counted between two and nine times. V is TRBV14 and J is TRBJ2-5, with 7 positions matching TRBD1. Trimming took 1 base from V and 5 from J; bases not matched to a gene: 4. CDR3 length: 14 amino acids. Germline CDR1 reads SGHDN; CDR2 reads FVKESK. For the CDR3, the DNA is TGTGCCAGCAGCCAAGGGACAGGTGCGGAGACCCAGTACTTC. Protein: CASSQGTGAETQYF.

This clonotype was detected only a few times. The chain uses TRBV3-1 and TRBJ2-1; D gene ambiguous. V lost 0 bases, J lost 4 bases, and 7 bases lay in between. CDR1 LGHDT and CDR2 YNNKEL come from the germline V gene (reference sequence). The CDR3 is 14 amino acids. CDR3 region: CASSQDLGYNEQFF. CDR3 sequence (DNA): TGTGCCAGCAGCCAAGATCTTGGTTACAATGAGCAGTTCTTC.

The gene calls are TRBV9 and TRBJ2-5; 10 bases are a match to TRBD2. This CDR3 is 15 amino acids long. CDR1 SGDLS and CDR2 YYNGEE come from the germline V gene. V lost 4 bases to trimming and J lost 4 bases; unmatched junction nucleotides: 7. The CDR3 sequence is CASSTSGGAVETQYF. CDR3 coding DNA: TGTGCCAGCAGCACCAGCGGGGGGGCCGTAGAGACCCAGTACTTC.

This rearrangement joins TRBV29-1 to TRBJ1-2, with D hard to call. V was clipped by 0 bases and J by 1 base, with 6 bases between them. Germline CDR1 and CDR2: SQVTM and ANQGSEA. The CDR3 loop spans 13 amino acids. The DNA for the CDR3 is TGCAGCGTTGAAGATATGGTTAACTATGGCTACACCTTC. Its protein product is CSVEDMVNYGYTF.